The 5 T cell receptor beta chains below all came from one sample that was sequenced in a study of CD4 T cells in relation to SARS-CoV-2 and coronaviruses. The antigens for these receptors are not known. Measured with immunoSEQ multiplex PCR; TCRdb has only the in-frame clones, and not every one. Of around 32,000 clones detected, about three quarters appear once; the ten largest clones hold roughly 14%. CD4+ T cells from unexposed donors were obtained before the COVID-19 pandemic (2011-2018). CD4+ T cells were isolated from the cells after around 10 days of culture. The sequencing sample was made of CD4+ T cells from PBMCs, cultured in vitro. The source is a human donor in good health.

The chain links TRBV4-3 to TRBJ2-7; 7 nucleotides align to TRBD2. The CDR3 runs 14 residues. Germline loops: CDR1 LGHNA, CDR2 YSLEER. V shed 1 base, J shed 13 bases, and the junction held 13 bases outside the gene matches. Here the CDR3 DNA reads TGCGCCAGCAGCCAAGTAATAGGTACTAGCGAAACTTACTTC. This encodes CASSQVIGTSETYF.

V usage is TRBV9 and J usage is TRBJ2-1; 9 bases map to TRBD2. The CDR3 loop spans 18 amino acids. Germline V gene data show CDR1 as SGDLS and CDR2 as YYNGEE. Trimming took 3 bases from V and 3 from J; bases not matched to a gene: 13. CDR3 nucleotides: TGTGCCAGCAGCGCAGAGGCTAGCGGGGTTGGGTACTACAATGAGCAGTTCTTC. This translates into CASSAEASGVGYYNEQFF.

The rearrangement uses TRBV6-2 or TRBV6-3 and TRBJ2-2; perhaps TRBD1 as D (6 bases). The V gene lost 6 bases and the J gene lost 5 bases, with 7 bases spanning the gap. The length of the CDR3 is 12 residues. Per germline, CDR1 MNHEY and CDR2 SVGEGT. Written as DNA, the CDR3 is TGTGCCAGCAGCAGGGGAACCGGGGAGCTGTTTTTT. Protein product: CASSRGTGELFF.

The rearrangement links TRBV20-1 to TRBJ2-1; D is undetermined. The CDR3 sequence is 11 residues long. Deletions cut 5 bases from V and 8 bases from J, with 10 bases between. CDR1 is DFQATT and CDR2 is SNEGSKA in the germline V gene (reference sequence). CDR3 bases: TGCAGTGCTCAAACCGTGGATGAGCAGTTCTTC. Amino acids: CSAQTVDEQFF.

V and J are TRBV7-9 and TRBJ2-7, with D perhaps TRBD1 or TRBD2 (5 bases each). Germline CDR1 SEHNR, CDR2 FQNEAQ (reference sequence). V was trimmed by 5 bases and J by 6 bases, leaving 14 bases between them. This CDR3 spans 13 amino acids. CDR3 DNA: TGTGCCAGCAGCGGGGGACGAGTAAGCGAGCAGTACTTC. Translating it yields CASSGGRVSEQYF.